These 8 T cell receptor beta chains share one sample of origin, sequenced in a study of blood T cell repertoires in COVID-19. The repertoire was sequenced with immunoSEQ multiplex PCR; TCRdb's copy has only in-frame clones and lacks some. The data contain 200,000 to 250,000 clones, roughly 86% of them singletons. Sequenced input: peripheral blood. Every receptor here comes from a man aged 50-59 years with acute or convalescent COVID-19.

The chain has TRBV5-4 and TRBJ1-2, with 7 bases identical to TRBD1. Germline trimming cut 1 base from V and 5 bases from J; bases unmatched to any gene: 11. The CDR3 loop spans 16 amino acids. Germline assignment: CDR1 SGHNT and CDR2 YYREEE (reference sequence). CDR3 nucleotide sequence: TGTGCCAGCAGCTTGTGGGGGTCAGGGGGGTTATATGGCTACACCTTC. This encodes CASSLWGSGGLYGYTF.

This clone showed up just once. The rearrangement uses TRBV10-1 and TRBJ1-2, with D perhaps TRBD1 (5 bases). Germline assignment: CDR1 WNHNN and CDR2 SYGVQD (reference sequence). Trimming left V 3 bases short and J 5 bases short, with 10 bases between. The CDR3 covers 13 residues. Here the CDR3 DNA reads TGCGCCAGCAGTGATGACAGTGCTTATGGCTACACCTTC. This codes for CASSDDSAYGYTF.

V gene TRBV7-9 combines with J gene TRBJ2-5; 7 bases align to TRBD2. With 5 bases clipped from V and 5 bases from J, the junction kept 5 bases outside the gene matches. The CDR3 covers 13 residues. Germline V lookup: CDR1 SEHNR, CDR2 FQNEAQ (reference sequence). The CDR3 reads CASSPPGGETQYF. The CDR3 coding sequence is TGTGCCAGCAGCCCTCCCGGGGGGGAGACCCAGTACTTC. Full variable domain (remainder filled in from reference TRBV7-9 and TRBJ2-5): DTGVSQNPRHKITKRGQNVTFRCDPISEHNRLYWYRQTLGQGPEFLTYFQNEAQLEKSRLLSDRFSAERPKGSFSTLEIQRTEQGDSAMYLCASSPPGGETQYFGPGTRLLVL.

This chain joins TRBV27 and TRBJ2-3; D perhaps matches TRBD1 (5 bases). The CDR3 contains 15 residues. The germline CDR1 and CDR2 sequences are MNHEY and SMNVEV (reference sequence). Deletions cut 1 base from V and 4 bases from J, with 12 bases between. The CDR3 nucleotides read TGTGCCAGCAGTTTATTATCAGGGTTCCCAGATACGCAGTATTTT. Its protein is CASSLLSGFPDTQYF.

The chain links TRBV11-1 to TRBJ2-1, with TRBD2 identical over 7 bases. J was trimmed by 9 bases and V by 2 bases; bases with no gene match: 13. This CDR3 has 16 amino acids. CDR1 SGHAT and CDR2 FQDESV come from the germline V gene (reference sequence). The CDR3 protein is CASSLIYLAEGSEQFF. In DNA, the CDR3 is TGTGCCAGCAGCTTAATATACCTAGCGGAGGGAAGTGAGCAGTTCTTC.

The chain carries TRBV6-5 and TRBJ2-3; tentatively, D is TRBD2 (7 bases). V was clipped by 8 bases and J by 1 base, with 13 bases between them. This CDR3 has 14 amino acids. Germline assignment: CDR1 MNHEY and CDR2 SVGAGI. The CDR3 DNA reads TGTGCCAGCCGGGGGGACACGGGCACAGATACGCAGTATTTT. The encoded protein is CASRGDTGTDTQYF.

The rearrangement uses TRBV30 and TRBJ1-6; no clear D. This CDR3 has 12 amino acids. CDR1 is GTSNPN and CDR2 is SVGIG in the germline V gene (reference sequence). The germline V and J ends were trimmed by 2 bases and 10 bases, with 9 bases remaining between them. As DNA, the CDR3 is TGTGCCTGGAGTCCGAGTAGCTCACCCCTCCACTTT. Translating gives CAWSPSSSPLHF. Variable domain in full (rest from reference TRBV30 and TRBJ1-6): SQTIHQWPATLVQPVGSPLSLECTVEGTSNPNLYWYRQAAGRGLQLLFYSVGIGQISSEVPQNLSASRPQDRQFILSSKKLLLSDSGFYLCAWSPSSSPLHFGNGTRLTVT.

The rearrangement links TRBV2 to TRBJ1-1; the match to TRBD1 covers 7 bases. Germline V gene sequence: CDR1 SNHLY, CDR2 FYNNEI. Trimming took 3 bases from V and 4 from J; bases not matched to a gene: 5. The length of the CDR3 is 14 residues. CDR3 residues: CASSDQRQGTEAFF. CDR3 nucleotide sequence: TGTGCCAGCAGTGATCAACGACAGGGCACTGAAGCTTTCTTT.